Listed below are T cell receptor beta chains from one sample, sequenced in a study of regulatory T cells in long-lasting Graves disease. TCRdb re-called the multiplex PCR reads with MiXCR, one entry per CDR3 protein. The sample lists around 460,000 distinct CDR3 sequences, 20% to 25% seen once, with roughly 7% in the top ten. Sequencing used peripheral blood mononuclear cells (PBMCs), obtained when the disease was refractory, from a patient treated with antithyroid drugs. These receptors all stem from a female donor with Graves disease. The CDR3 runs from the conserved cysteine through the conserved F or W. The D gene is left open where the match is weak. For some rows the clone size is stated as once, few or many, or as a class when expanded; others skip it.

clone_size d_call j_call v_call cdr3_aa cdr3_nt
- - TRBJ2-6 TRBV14 CASSQGLAGTYSGANVLTF TGTGCCAGCAGCCAAGGGTTGGCTGGGACCTACTCTGGGGCCAACGTCCTGACTTTC
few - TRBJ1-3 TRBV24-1 CATSDLQGNTIYF TGTGCCACCAGTGATTTGCAGGGAAACACCATATATTTT
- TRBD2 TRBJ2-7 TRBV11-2 CASSSRGTSGHYEQYF TGTGCCAGCAGCTCCCGGGGGACTAGCGGACACTACGAGCAGTACTTC
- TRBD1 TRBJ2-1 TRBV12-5 CASEDRVFGSAQFF TGTGCTAGTGAGGACAGGGTTTTTGGTAGTGCGCAGTTCTTC
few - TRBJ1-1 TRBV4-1 CASSQGRTGMNTEAFF TGCGCCAGCAGCCAAGGCAGGACGGGGATGAACACTGAAGCTTTCTTT
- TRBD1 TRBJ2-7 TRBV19 CATGAPYEQYF TGTGCTACAGGGGCCCCCTACGAGCAGTACTTC
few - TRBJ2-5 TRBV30 CAWSLGLREIQYF TGTGCCTGGAGTCTGGGACTGAGGGAGATCCAGTACTTC
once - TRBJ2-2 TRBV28 CASGFLTGELFF TGTGCCAGCGGTTTTTTAACCGGGGAGCTGTTTTTT
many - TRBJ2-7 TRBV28 CASSFSGSGDTAYEQYF TGTGCCAGCAGTTTTTCGGGTTCCGGGGACACCGCCTACGAGCAGTACTTC
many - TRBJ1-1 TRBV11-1 CASSLGVGLMNTEAFF TGTGCCAGCAGCTTAGGAGTCGGGCTGATGAACACTGAAGCTTTCTTT
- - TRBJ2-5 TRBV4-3 CASSQTQGTVETQYF TGCGCCAGCAGCCAGACTCAGGGGACGGTCGAGACCCAGTACTTC
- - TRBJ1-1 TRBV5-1 CASSFQTTNTEAFF TGCGCCAGCAGCTTTCAGACAACGAACACTGAAGCTTTCTTT
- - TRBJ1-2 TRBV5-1 CASSPEGQFYGYTF TGCGCCAGCAGCCCGGAAGGGCAGTTCTATGGCTACACCTTC
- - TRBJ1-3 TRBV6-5 CASSYSLALGSSIGNTIYF TGTGCCAGCAGTTACTCGCTCGCTCTCGGCAGCTCAATCGGGAACACCATATATTTT
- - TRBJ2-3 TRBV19 CASSIISGGLDTQYF TGTGCCAGTAGTATTATCAGTGGAGGACTAGATACGCAGTATTTT
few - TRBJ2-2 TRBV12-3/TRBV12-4 CASSPSSSAAGELFF TGTGCCAGCAGTCCGTCGTCTAGCGCCGCCGGGGAGCTGTTTTTT
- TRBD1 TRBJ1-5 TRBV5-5 CASSSGQINQPQHF TGTGCCAGCAGCTCGGGACAGATAAATCAGCCCCAGCATTTT
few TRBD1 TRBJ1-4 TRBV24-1 CATSVPGGLANEKLFF TGTGCCACCAGTGTTCCAGGGGGTTTGGCTAATGAAAAACTGTTTTTT
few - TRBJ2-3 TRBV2 CATNGGGGTDTQYF TGTGCCACCAACGGAGGGGGCGGGACAGATACGCAGTATTTT
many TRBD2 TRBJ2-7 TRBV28 CASSLTSGSYYEQYF TGTGCCAGCAGTTTAACTAGCGGGAGTTATTACGAGCAGTACTTC
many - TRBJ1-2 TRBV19 CASTPWEGNYGYTF TGTGCCAGTACCCCTTGGGAGGGGAACTATGGCTACACCTTC